Sequencing of this TCR beta chain was carried out in a study of beta chain features in type 1 diabetes. Every isolated RNA sample was fully reverse transcribed, so sequencing captured expressed TCRB transcripts. Method: immunoSEQ multiplex PCR; TCRdb's copy keeps in-frame clones and lacks some. The sample comprises around 310,000 clones, about 13% of which are singletons, and roughly 0.015% rests with the top ten. Study-wide results and caveats: For patients, the naive, central memory and Treg TCRB repertoires appeared more alike than for healthy donors. Researchers report that Type 1 diabetes patients had moderately but significantly shorter TCRB CDR3s across all four CD4+ subsets. The analysis here could not establish whether HLA type shapes TCRB rearrangement. Short templates might get an advantage during PCR, and this would be equal in patients and controls. There were fewer insertions and more deletions at the VDJ junctions of type 1 diabetes patients.

From germline, CDR1 is MNHNY and CDR2 SVGAGI (reference sequence). Trimming took off 4 bases at V and 3 bases at J, with 10 bases between the two ends. The CDR3 totals 15 residues. In its sample, this clone was seen a few times. The antigen remains unidentified. V usage is TRBV6-6 and J usage is TRBJ2-6; TRBD2 might be the D (5 bases). Input material: naive CD4+ T cells from blood. The TCR was taken from a woman under 30 with type 1 diabetes. This CDR3 reads CASSSRLNGANVLTF. The DNA for the CDR3 is TGTGCCAGCAGTTCCCGACTAAATGGGGCCAACGTCCTGACTTTC.